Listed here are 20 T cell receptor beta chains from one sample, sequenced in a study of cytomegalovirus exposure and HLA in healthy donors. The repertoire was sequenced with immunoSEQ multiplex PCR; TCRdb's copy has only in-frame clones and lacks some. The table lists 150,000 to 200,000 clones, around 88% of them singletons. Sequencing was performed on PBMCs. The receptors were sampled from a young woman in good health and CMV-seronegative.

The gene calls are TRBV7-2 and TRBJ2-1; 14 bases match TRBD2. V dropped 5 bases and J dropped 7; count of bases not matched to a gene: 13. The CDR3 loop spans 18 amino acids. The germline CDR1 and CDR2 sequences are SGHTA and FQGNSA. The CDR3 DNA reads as TGTGCCAGCAGCCCCGGGACTAGCGGGGGCCACGAGATTAATGAGCAGTTCTTC. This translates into CASSPGTSGGHEINEQFF.

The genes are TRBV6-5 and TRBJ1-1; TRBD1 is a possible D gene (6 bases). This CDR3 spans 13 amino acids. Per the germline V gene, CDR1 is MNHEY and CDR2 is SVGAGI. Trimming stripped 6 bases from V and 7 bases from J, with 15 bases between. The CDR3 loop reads CASRRGTTYEAFF. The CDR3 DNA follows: TGTGCCAGCAGACGAGGGACAACTTATGAAGCTTTCTTT.

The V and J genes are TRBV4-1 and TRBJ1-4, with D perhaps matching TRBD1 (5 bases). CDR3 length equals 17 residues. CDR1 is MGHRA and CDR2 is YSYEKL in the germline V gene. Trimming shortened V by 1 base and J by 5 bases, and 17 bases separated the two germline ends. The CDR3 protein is CASSQVTGRASNEKLFF. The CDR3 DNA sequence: TGCGCCAGCAGCCAAGTTACAGGTCGGGCTTCCAATGAAAAACTGTTTTTT.

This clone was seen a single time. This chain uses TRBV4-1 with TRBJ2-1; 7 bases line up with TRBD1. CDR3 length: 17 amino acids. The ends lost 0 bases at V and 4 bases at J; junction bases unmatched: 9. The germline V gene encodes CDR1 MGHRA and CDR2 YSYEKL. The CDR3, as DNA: TGCGCCAGCAGCCAAGATCGGAGACAGGGAGCATACAATGAGCAGTTCTTC. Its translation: CASSQDRRQGAYNEQFF.

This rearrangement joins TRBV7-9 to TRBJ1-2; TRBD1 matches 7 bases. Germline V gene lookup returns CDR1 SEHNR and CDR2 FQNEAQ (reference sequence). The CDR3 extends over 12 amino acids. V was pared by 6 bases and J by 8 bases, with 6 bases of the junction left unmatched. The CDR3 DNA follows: TGTGCCAGCAGTTCGGACAGGAAGGGCTACACCTTC. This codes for CASSSDRKGYTF.

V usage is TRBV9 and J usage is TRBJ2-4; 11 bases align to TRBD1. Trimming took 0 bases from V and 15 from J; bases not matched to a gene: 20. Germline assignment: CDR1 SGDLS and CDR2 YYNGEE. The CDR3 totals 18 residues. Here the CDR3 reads CASSVGRTGQGESSRGYF. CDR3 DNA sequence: TGTGCCAGCAGCGTAGGTCGTACGGGACAGGGGGAATCGAGTAGAGGGTACTTC.

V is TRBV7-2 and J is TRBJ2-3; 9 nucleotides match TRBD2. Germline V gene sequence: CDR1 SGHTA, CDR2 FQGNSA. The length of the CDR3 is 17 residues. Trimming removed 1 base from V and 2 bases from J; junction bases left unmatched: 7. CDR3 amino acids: CASSLGTAGGYTDTQYF. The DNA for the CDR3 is TGTGCCAGCAGCTTAGGTACAGCGGGAGGCTACACAGATACGCAGTATTTT.

The CDR3 region has the DNA TGTGCCTGGAGGACACTCCCTAATCAGCCCCAGCATTTT. This sequence encodes CAWRTLPNQPQHF. The chain joins TRBV30 to TRBJ1-5, with unresolved D. The V and J ends lost 3 bases and 4 bases respectively, with 10 bases between them. Germline assignment: CDR1 GTSNPN and CDR2 SVGIG (reference sequence). The CDR3 contains 13 residues.

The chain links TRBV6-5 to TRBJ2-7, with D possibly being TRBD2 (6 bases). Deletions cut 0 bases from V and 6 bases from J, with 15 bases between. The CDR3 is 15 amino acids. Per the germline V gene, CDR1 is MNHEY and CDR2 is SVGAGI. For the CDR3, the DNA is TGTGCCAGCAGTTACTCGAGGTTTGGGGGGAGCGAGCAGTACTTC. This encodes CASSYSRFGGSEQYF.

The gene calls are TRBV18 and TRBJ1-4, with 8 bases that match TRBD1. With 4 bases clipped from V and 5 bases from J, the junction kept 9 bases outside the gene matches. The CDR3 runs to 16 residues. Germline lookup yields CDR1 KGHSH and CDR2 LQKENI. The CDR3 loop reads CASSLNQGAVNEKLFF. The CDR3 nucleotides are TGTGCCAGCTCACTAAACCAGGGGGCGGTGAATGAAAAACTGTTTTTT.

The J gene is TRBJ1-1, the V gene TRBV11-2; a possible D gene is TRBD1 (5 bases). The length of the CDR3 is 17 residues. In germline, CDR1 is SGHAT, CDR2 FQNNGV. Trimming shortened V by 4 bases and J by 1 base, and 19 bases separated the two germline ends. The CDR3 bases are TGTGCCAGCAGCTCTAATAGGGCGGGGCGGACGAACACTGAAGCTTTCTTT. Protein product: CASSSNRAGRTNTEAFF.

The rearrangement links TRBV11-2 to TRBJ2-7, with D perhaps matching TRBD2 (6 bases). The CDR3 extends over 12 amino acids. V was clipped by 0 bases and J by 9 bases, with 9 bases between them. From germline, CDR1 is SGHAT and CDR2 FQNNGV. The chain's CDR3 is CASSLDGRGQYF. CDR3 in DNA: TGTGCCAGCAGCTTAGACGGGCGGGGGCAGTACTTC.

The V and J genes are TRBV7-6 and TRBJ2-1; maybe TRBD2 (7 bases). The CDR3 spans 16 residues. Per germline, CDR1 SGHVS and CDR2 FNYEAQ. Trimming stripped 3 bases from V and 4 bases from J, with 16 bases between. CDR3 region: CASSFVGGGVYNEQFF. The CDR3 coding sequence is TGTGCCAGCAGCTTCGTAGGGGGGGGAGTATACAATGAGCAGTTCTTC.

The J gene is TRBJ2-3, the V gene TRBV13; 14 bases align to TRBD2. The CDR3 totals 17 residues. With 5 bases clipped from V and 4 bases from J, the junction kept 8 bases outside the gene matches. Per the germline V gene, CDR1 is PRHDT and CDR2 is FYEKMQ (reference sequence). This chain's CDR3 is CASSKGLAGVGADTQYF. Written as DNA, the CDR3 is TGTGCCAGCAGCAAGGGACTAGCGGGAGTCGGTGCAGATACGCAGTATTTT.

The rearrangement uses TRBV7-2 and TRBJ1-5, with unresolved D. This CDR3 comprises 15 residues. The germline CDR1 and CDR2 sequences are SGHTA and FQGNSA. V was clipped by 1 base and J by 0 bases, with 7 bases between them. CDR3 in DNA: TGTGCCAGCAGCTTAGAAGGGAGTAGCAATCAGCCCCAGCATTTT. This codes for CASSLEGSSNQPQHF.

The chain's CDR3 is CASSLIAGDNEQFF. CDR3 in DNA: TGTGCCAGCAGCTTAATTGCGGGGGACAATGAGCAGTTCTTC. J is TRBJ2-1 and V is TRBV7-3; 7 positions match TRBD2. The CDR3 is 14 amino acids. The V segment lost 1 base and the J segment 5 bases; nucleotides outside the gene matches: 2. The germline CDR1 and CDR2 sequences are SGHTA and FQGTGA.

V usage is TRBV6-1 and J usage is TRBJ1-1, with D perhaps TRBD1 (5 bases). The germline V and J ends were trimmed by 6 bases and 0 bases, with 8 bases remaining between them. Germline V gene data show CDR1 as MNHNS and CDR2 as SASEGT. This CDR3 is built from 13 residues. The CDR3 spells CASRPTVNTEAFF. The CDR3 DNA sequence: TGTGCCAGCAGGCCGACAGTGAACACTGAAGCTTTCTTT.

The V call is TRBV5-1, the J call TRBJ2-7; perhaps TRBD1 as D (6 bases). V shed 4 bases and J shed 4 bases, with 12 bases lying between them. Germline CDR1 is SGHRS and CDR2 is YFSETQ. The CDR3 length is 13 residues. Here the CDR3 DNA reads TGCGCCAGCAGCCCTGGGGGCACTTACGAGCAGTACTTC. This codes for CASSPGGTYEQYF.

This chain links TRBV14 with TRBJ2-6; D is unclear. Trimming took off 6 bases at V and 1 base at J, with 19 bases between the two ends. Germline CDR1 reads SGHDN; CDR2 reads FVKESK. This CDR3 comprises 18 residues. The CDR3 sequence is CASSPSRNPWSGANVLTF. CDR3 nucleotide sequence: TGTGCCAGCAGTCCCTCGAGGAACCCATGGTCTGGGGCCAACGTCCTGACTTTC.

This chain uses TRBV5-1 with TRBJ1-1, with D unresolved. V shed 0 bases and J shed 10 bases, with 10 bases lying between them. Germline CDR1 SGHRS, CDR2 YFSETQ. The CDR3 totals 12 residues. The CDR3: CASSLDPGVAFF. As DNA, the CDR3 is TGCGCCAGCAGCTTGGACCCCGGGGTAGCTTTCTTT.